This T cell receptor beta chain came from a study of blood T cell repertoires in COVID-19. Study background: Acute-phase and convalescent COVID-19 samples originated in the United States, Italy and Spain.

In the source study's methods: Researchers report that nucleated cell counts were estimated from reference gene primer amplification. This table comes from immunoSEQ multiplex PCR, and its TCRdb copy is limited to in-frame clones, with some not included. From that table come the V and J calls and clone size; the DNA was used to work out D and trimming. The top ten hold approximately 1.5% of the sample, which has 55,000 to 75,000 clones, roughly nine tenths seen once. The CDR3 is 16 amino acids. Trimming cost V 5 bases and J 2 bases, with 18 bases left between them. Germline loops: CDR1 LNHDA, CDR2 SQIVND (reference sequence).

This TCR derives from a man in his sixties with acute or convalescent COVID-19. The chain couples TRBV19 to TRBJ1-2; D possibly corresponds to TRBD1 (6 bases). The sequencing input was peripheral blood. CDR3 in DNA: TGTGCCAGTAGTCCCACAACTAACAGGGTAAACTATGGCTACACCTTC. Translating gives CASSPTTNRVNYGYTF.